The rows below give T cell receptor beta chains drawn from one sample of a study of blood T cell repertoires in COVID-19. Sequenced by immunoSEQ multiplex PCR; TCRdb stores in-frame clones only, minus some. The table has 95,000 to 120,000 clones, over 70% seen once; the top ten hold about 1.4%. The sample was peripheral blood. The receptors come from a man in his fifties or sixties with acute or convalescent COVID-19. Each CDR3 is given with its conserved first and last residue. Fields, in order: D gene, clone size, V gene, J gene, CDR3 protein, CDR3 DNA. A D gene is named only where the DNA matches it firmly. Clone size is shown for a subset of rows, as once, few, many or a class of expanded clone.

D: TRBD1
size: .
V: TRBV18
J: TRBJ1-4
CDR3: CASSPSVRDRTNEKLFF
DNA: TGTGCCAGCTCACCATCGGTTCGGGACAGAACTAATGAAAAACTGTTTTTT

D: .
size: .
V: TRBV1
J: TRBJ1-4
CDR3: CTSTKGPRGNEKLFF
DNA: TGCACCAGCACTAAAGGGCCTCGGGGTAATGAAAAACTGTTTTTT

D: .
size: .
V: TRBV10-3
J: TRBJ2-3
CDR3: CAISEPTAEAQYF
DNA: TGTGCCATCAGTGAGCCGACAGCCGAGGCGCAGTATTTT

D: .
size: few
V: TRBV24-1
J: TRBJ2-2
CDR3: CATSDLWQGRDTGELFF
DNA: TGTGCCACCAGTGATTTGTGGCAGGGAAGGGACACCGGGGAGCTGTTTTTT

D: .
size: .
V: TRBV4-1
J: TRBJ1-1
CDR3: CASSHPRQVTEAFF
DNA: TGCGCCAGCAGCCACCCCCGCCAGGTCACTGAAGCTTTCTTT

D: TRBD1
size: .
V: TRBV19
J: TRBJ1-5
CDR3: CASSPATGGNQPQHF
DNA: TGTGCCAGTAGTCCGGCTACAGGGGGCAATCAGCCCCAGCATTTT

D: TRBD2
size: .
V: TRBV29-1
J: TRBJ2-3
CDR3: CSVASGPDTQYF
DNA: TGCAGCGTTGCTAGCGGGCCAGATACGCAGTATTTT

D: .
size: .
V: TRBV18
J: TRBJ1-5
CDR3: CASSPIKGQPQHF
DNA: TGTGCCAGCTCACCAATAAAGGGGCAGCCCCAGCATTTT

D: .
size: .
V: TRBV7-8
J: TRBJ1-1
CDR3: CASSNRDINMNTEAFF
DNA: TGTGCCAGCAGCAACCGGGACATCAACATGAACACTGAAGCTTTCTTT

D: .
size: .
V: TRBV11-2
J: TRBJ1-1
CDR3: CASSLLTGLNTEAFF
DNA: TGTGCCAGCAGCTTATTGACAGGACTGAACACTGAAGCTTTCTTT

D: .
size: .
V: TRBV5-8
J: TRBJ1-2
CDR3: CASSRRVQSYGYTF
DNA: TGTGCCAGCAGCCGCAGGGTACAGAGCTATGGCTACACCTTC

D: .
size: .
V: TRBV7-2
J: TRBJ1-1
CDR3: CASSLDPGVTEAFF
DNA: TGTGCCAGCAGCTTAGATCCAGGGGTCACTGAAGCTTTCTTT

D: .
size: .
V: TRBV28
J: TRBJ2-6
CDR3: CASSLSGANVLTF
DNA: TGTGCCAGCAGTCTCTCTGGGGCCAACGTCCTGACTTTC

D: TRBD1
size: .
V: TRBV5-1
J: TRBJ2-3
CDR3: CASSLGQGSSSTDTQYF
DNA: TGCGCCAGCAGCTTGGGACAGGGGTCCTCTAGCACAGATACGCAGTATTTT

D: TRBD2
size: once
V: TRBV4-1
J: TRBJ2-2
CDR3: CASSRGAGVIAGWAGELFF
DNA: TGCGCCAGCAGCAGGGGAGCGGGGGTAATCGCTGGGTGGGCCGGGGAGCTGTTTTTT

D: .
size: .
V: TRBV4-2
J: TRBJ2-3
CDR3: CASSLGGGSGDTQYF
DNA: TGTGCCAGCAGCCTGGGGGGGGGCTCGGGAGATACGCAGTATTTT

D: .
size: .
V: TRBV7-2
J: TRBJ1-5
CDR3: CASSQRGASNQPQHF
DNA: TGTGCCAGCAGCCAGCGGGGGGCTAGCAATCAGCCCCAGCATTTT

D: .
size: .
V: TRBV27
J: TRBJ1-4
CDR3: CASSRPGVGSLLFF
DNA: TGTGCCAGCAGCCGGCCGGGAGTGGGGAGTTTGCTGTTTTTT

D: .
size: .
V: TRBV19
J: TRBJ2-6
CDR3: CASKRQSRSGANVLTF
DNA: TGTGCCAGTAAGCGACAGTCCCGCTCTGGGGCCAACGTCCTGACTTTC

D: .
size: .
V: TRBV28
J: TRBJ1-4
CDR3: CASRAVNEKLFF
DNA: TGTGCCAGCAGGGCGGTTAATGAAAAACTGTTTTTT

D: .
size: .
V: TRBV28
J: TRBJ1-2
CDR3: CASSSGGGAGGYTF
DNA: TGTGCCAGCAGCTCCGGAGGGGGGGCTGGTGGCTACACCTTC

D: TRBD1
size: .
V: TRBV7-3
J: TRBJ2-3
CDR3: CASSQGQGYTDTQYF
DNA: TGTGCCAGCAGCCAAGGACAGGGATACACAGATACGCAGTATTTT

D: TRBD1
size: .
V: TRBV2
J: TRBJ2-7
CDR3: CASSDEGAWEQYF
DNA: TGTGCCAGCAGTGATGAGGGGGCTTGGGAGCAGTACTTC

D: TRBD1
size: few
V: TRBV7-3
J: TRBJ2-6
CDR3: CASGTGSGGANVLTF
DNA: TGTGCCAGCGGGACAGGGTCGGGTGGGGCCAACGTCCTGACTTTC

D: .
size: .
V: TRBV5-1
J: TRBJ1-6
CDR3: CASSLRQVNNSPLHF
DNA: TGCGCCAGCAGCTTGCGGCAGGTGAATAATTCACCCCTCCACTTT

D: .
size: .
V: TRBV28
J: TRBJ1-3
CDR3: CASSFEFTRNTIYF
DNA: TGTGCCAGCAGTTTCGAGTTCACTAGAAACACCATATATTTT

D: .
size: once
V: TRBV4-2
J: TRBJ1-5
CDR3: CASSQEAGGNQPQHF
DNA: TGTGCCAGCAGCCAAGAAGCTGGAGGCAATCAGCCCCAGCATTTT

D: TRBD1
size: .
V: TRBV4-1
J: TRBJ1-4
CDR3: CASSQGPGQGNEKLFF
DNA: TGCGCCAGCAGCCAAGGGCCGGGACAGGGAAATGAAAAACTGTTTTTT

D: .
size: .
V: TRBV19
J: TRBJ2-6
CDR3: CASTTRGSGANVLTF
DNA: TGTGCCAGTACCACGAGGGGGTCTGGGGCCAACGTCCTGACTTTC

D: .
size: .
V: TRBV7-2
J: TRBJ2-4
CDR3: CASSLAGGNIQYF
DNA: TGTGCCAGCAGCTTAGCGGGGGGAAACATTCAGTACTTC

D: .
size: .
V: TRBV7-3
J: TRBJ2-1
CDR3: CASSFGRAVVNEQFF
DNA: TGTGCCAGCAGCTTTGGCAGGGCGGTAGTGAATGAGCAGTTCTTC

D: .
size: .
V: TRBV7-9
J: TRBJ1-1
CDR3: CASRPSTVKNTEAFF
DNA: TGTGCCAGCAGACCGTCGACAGTTAAGAACACTGAAGCTTTCTTT

D: TRBD1
size: .
V: TRBV6-5
J: TRBJ2-7
CDR3: CASSGTGIYEQYF
DNA: TGTGCCAGCAGCGGGACAGGTATCTACGAGCAGTACTTC

D: TRBD2
size: once
V: TRBV3-1/TRBV3-2
J: TRBJ2-3
CDR3: CASSPGAGGGTDTQYF
DNA: TGTGCCAGCAGCCCAGGAGCGGGGGGTGGCACAGATACGCAGTATTTT

D: TRBD1
size: .
V: TRBV6-5
J: TRBJ2-1
CDR3: CASTRTGPMIEQFF
DNA: TGTGCCAGCACCAGGACAGGGCCGATGATAGAGCAGTTCTTC

D: TRBD1
size: .
V: TRBV7-2
J: TRBJ2-1
CDR3: CASSLQQGVYNEQFF
DNA: TGTGCCAGCAGCTTACAACAGGGGGTTTACAATGAGCAGTTCTTC

D: TRBD1
size: .
V: TRBV7-9
J: TRBJ1-2
CDR3: CASSGDRGPDGYTF
DNA: TGTGCCAGCAGCGGAGACAGGGGGCCTGATGGCTACACCTTC

D: .
size: .
V: TRBV15
J: TRBJ1-2
CDR3: CATSRVGRLYTF
DNA: TGTGCCACCAGCAGAGTGGGGCGCCTCTACACCTTC

D: TRBD2
size: once
V: TRBV29-1
J: TRBJ2-1
CDR3: CSVEGGGGPYNEQFF
DNA: TGCAGCGTTGAAGGGGGCGGGGGGCCCTACAATGAGCAGTTCTTC

D: .
size: .
V: TRBV4-1
J: TRBJ1-5
CDR3: CASSQDQGSYQPQHF
DNA: TGCGCCAGCAGCCAAGATCAGGGATCCTATCAGCCCCAGCATTTT

D: .
size: .
V: TRBV12-3/TRBV12-4
J: TRBJ1-2
CDR3: CASQDSNYGYTF
DNA: TGTGCCAGCCAAGACAGTAACTATGGCTACACCTTC

D: .
size: .
V: TRBV23-1
J: TRBJ1-2
CDR3: CASSQSVVGGDYGYTF
DNA: TGCGCCAGCAGTCAATCGGTTGTCGGGGGTGACTATGGCTACACCTTC

D: .
size: .
V: TRBV27
J: TRBJ1-2
CDR3: CASSFDRFNYGYTF
DNA: TGTGCCAGCAGTTTTGACAGGTTCAACTATGGCTACACCTTC

D: .
size: few
V: TRBV5-1
J: TRBJ1-3
CDR3: CASSLDGASGNTIYF
DNA: TGCGCCAGCAGCTTGGACGGAGCCTCTGGAAACACCATATATTTT

D: .
size: .
V: TRBV6-6
J: TRBJ1-2
CDR3: CASTTANYGYTF
DNA: TGTGCCAGCACCACAGCTAACTATGGCTACACCTTC

D: .
size: .
V: TRBV19
J: TRBJ2-7
CDR3: CASSGRAGSYEQYF
DNA: TGTGCCAGTAGTGGCAGGGCCGGGTCCTACGAGCAGTACTTC